The present TCR beta chain was sequenced within a study of T cell responses to AZD1222 COVID-19 vaccine. About the study: Samples with a second dose at about 4 or about 12 weeks were pooled together. Study results and caveats: Sampled repertoires all dated from after the peak T cell response.

CDR1 is KGHSH and CDR2 is LQKENI in the germline V gene. Trimming left V 5 bases short and J 4 bases short, with 24 bases between. The CDR3 has 18 amino acids. Sequencing used immunoSEQ multiplex PCR; TCRdb keeps in-frame clones, though not all of them. The sample gives about 150,000 clones, about 93% of which show up once; more than 8.5% is in the top ten. A note on this clone: As yet, its antigen is unknown.

The chain combines TRBV18 with TRBJ1-3; perhaps TRBD1 as D (5 bases). This clonotype was obtained from an adult in good health. Sample: peripheral blood, taken on day 0 of AZD1222 vaccination. The CDR3 sequence: CASSEILGPGTRGNTIYF. The DNA of the CDR3 is TGTGCCAGCTCAGAGATTCTGGGGCCTGGAACCCGAGGAAACACCATATATTTT.